These 29 T cell receptor beta chains share one sample of origin, sequenced in a study of blood T cell repertoires in COVID-19. Sequenced by immunoSEQ multiplex PCR; TCRdb stores in-frame clones only, minus some. This sample has about 59,000 clones, with roughly 89% found just once. Sequencing input: peripheral blood. These receptors were collected from a human donor in a cohort sampled during active COVID-19.

The V call is TRBV6-4, the J call TRBJ1-4, with D possibly TRBD1 on 5 matching bases. The germline CDR1 and CDR2 sequences are MRHNA and SNTAGT. This CDR3 comprises 18 residues. The ends were cut back, 1 base at V and 5 bases at J, with 20 bases in the middle. This chain's CDR3 is CASSDFPFIGAENEKLFF. The DNA of the CDR3 is TGTGCCAGCAGTGACTTTCCCTTCATAGGGGCGGAGAATGAAAAACTGTTTTTT.

Concerning this clone: The germline gene is not matched at one end of the junction; a read error may be the cause. The CDR3: CASSLHLHRTSGRVDF. In DNA form, the CDR3 reads TGTGCCAGCAGCCTACACCTACATCGGACTAGCGGGAGGGTGGATTTT. This chain uses TRBV9 with TRBJ2-3; 15 bases are a match to TRBD2. Germline V CDR1 and CDR2: SGDLS, YYNGEE. This CDR3 has 16 amino acids.

The chain combines TRBV3-1 (or the pseudogene TRBV3-2) with TRBJ2-5; TRBD1 aligns across 7 bases. There are 16 residues in the CDR3. V lost 0 bases and J lost 3; bases outside the gene matches: 7. Germline V gene data show CDR1 as LGHDT and CDR2 as YNNKEL (reference sequence). The CDR3 DNA reads as TGTGCCAGCAGCCAAGACACAACCGGACAGGAAGAGACCCAGTACTTC. It is translated as CASSQDTTGQEETQYF.

This clone showed up just once. The V gene is TRBV7-3, the J gene TRBJ1-1; no clear D. CDR3 size: 13 residues. The V and J ends lost 5 bases and 2 bases respectively, with 9 bases between them. Germline CDR1 reads SGHTA; CDR2 reads FQGTGA. DNA for the CDR3: TGTGCCAGCAGCCCAAGCCACAACACTGAAGCTTTCTTT. This sequence encodes CASSPSHNTEAFF.

This chain joins TRBV2 and TRBJ2-1, with TRBD2 identical over 11 bases. V dropped 5 bases and J dropped 2; count of bases not matched to a gene: 2. CDR1 and CDR2 (germline): SNHLY, FYNNEI. The CDR3 has 15 amino acids. The CDR3 is CASSKTSGAYNEQFF. The CDR3 bases are TGTGCCAGCAGTAAGACTAGCGGGGCCTACAATGAGCAGTTCTTC.

The V call is TRBV18, the J call TRBJ2-7; D is possibly TRBD2 (6 bases). Trimming took 3 bases from V and 0 from J, leaving 18 bases between them. The CDR3 is 17 amino acids. Germline CDR1 reads KGHSH; CDR2 reads LQKENI. The CDR3: CASSPLGGARDSYEQYF. Written as DNA, the CDR3 is TGTGCCAGCTCACCCTTAGGAGGGGCTCGCGACTCCTACGAGCAGTACTTC.

This clone was seen just once. The chain joins TRBV4-1 to TRBJ2-7; weak D call: TRBD1 (5 bases). The CDR3 is 12 residues long. V lost 8 bases, J lost 1 base, and 9 bases lay in between. Germline V gene data show CDR1 as MGHRA and CDR2 as YSYEKL. CDR3 bases: TGCGCCAGCGATCGGACATCCTACGAGCAGTACTTC. Residues: CASDRTSYEQYF.

The V and J genes are TRBV3-1 (or the pseudogene TRBV3-2) and TRBJ2-3; a possible D gene is TRBD1 (5 bases). Germline V gives CDR1 LGHDT, CDR2 YNNKEL (reference sequence). With 3 bases removed from V and 9 bases from J, the gap between germline ends came to 16 bases. The CDR3 consists of 14 residues. CDR3 nucleotides: TGTGCCAGCAGCCATCCCCAGGGCGGATCCACGCAGTATTTT. Its translation: CASSHPQGGSTQYF.

The J gene is TRBJ1-1, the V gene TRBV6-5; D is undetermined. Germline V CDR1 and CDR2: MNHEY, SVGAGI. The CDR3 is made up of 13 amino acids. The ends were cut back, 2 bases at V and 5 bases at J, with 9 bases in the middle. DNA for the CDR3: TGTGCCAGCAGTTACGAGGGTTGGACTGAAGCTTTCTTT. Translation gives CASSYEGWTEAFF.

V gene TRBV30 combines with J gene TRBJ1-2; the D is unclear. Trimming took off 2 bases at V and 6 bases at J, with 16 bases between the two ends. The CDR3 covers 14 residues. Germline assignment: CDR1 GTSNPN and CDR2 SVGIG (reference sequence). CDR3 sequence (DNA): TGTGCCTGGAGTTATAAGATAGCGGTGGATGGCTACACCTTC. Encoded protein: CAWSYKIAVDGYTF.

Only a few counts were recorded for this clone. This chain uses TRBV7-6 with TRBJ1-2; 10 bases map to TRBD1. The junction had 5 bases not matched to a gene; V was cut back by 4 bases and J by 0 bases. CDR3 length equals 16 residues. Per germline, CDR1 SGHVS and CDR2 FNYEAQ. CDR3 sequence: CASSSGQGTANYGYTF. In DNA form, the CDR3 reads TGTGCCAGCAGCTCGGGACAGGGGACAGCTAACTATGGCTACACCTTC.

The chain has TRBV19 and TRBJ2-7, with D possibly TRBD2 on 6 matching bases. Trimming left V 3 bases short and J 2 bases short, with 11 bases between. The CDR3 sequence is 14 residues long. Germline CDR1 and CDR2: LNHDA and SQIVND (reference sequence). The CDR3 is CASSMGGVTYEQYF. The CDR3 DNA follows: TGTGCCAGTAGTATGGGCGGGGTGACCTACGAGCAGTACTTC.

The rearrangement joins TRBV6-5 to TRBJ2-1, with 9 nucleotides matching TRBD2. Germline loops: CDR1 MNHEY, CDR2 SVGAGI. V was clipped by 7 bases and J by 5 bases; unmatched bases: 6. The CDR3 consists of 14 residues. The CDR3 protein is CASKSGGINNEQFF. The CDR3 DNA is TGTGCCAGCAAAAGCGGGGGGATTAACAATGAGCAGTTCTTC.

The chain employs TRBV5-1 and TRBJ1-2; 7 bases are shared with TRBD1. Unmatched junction bases numbered 15, after V lost 4 bases and J lost 6 bases. The CDR3 has 16 residues. Germline V CDR1 and CDR2: SGHRS, YFSETQ. CDR3: CASSATGTDASDGYTF. The CDR3 DNA reads as TGCGCCAGCAGCGCAACCGGGACAGACGCCTCGGATGGCTACACCTTC.

This chain joins TRBV5-4 and TRBJ2-3; 7 nucleotides align to TRBD2. Germline V gene lookup returns CDR1 SGHNT and CDR2 YYREEE (reference sequence). The length of the CDR3 is 14 residues. Unmatched junction bases numbered 6, after V lost 5 bases and J lost 3 bases. CDR3 DNA sequence: TGTGCCAGCAGTGGGGGAGGGAGGACAGATACGCAGTATTTT. Its translation: CASSGGGRTDTQYF.

The chain has TRBV7-6 and TRBJ2-7; the match to TRBD1 covers 11 bases. Unmatched junction bases numbered 8, after V lost 5 bases and J lost 5 bases. The CDR3 runs 15 residues. CDR1 is SGHVS, CDR2 FNYEAQ, per germline. The CDR3 DNA follows: TGTGCCAGCAGCGCCAGCGGGACAGGGGGAGACGAGCAGTACTTC. This translates into CASSASGTGGDEQYF.

V usage is TRBV30 and J usage is TRBJ2-2; weak D call: TRBD1 (6 bases). This CDR3 contains 15 residues. V lost 2 bases to trimming and J lost 8 bases, with 18 bases between them. In germline, CDR1 is GTSNPN, CDR2 SVGIG (reference sequence). The DNA for the CDR3 is TGTGCCTGGAGTCGAGATTACAGGGCAAGTGGGGAGCTGTTTTTT. This sequence encodes CAWSRDYRASGELFF.

The V call is TRBV6-2 or TRBV6-3, the J call TRBJ2-1; maybe TRBD2 (5 bases). With 4 bases removed from V and 4 bases from J, the gap between germline ends came to 8 bases. The CDR3 spans 13 residues. Germline values: CDR1 MNHEY, CDR2 SVGEGT. This CDR3 reads CASSFGVYNEQFF. The DNA for the CDR3 is TGTGCCAGCAGTTTCGGGGTTTACAATGAGCAGTTCTTC.

The genes are TRBV6-1 and TRBJ2-5, with D unresolved. The CDR3 totals 14 residues. Trimming removed 1 base at V and 4 bases at J, with 10 bases between. Germline V gene lookup returns CDR1 MNHNS and CDR2 SASEGT. The CDR3 DNA sequence: TGTGCCAGCAGTGAAGATCCCTCCCGAGAGACCCAGTACTTC. It encodes CASSEDPSRETQYF.

V is TRBV5-1 and J is TRBJ2-7; 16 bases fit TRBD2. V trimming: 0 bases; J trimming: 2 bases; junction bases outside the gene matches: 11. Per germline, CDR1 SGHRS and CDR2 YFSETQ. The CDR3 loop spans 20 amino acids. CDR3: CASSLDPSGTSGRGAYEQYF. The DNA of the CDR3 is TGCGCCAGCAGCTTGGACCCTTCGGGGACTAGCGGGAGGGGGGCCTACGAGCAGTACTTC.

This clone was counted a few times. This chain links TRBV7-2 with TRBJ1-2; D not resolved. This CDR3 contains 14 residues. CDR1 and CDR2 from the germline V gene are SGHTA and FQGNSA. V lost 3 bases, J lost 6 bases, and 14 bases lay in between. DNA for the CDR3: TGTGCCAGCAGCTTTCAGGTCAGCTCGAATGGCTACACCTTC. This translates into CASSFQVSSNGYTF.

The chain is built from TRBV18 and TRBJ2-2; 7 bases map to TRBD1. The CDR3 spans 14 residues. CDR1 and CDR2 from the germline V gene are KGHSH and LQKENI. V was clipped by 3 bases and J by 5 bases; unmatched bases: 3. CDR3 sequence: CASSPRQGTGELFF. CDR3 nucleotides: TGTGCCAGCTCACCGCGACAGGGTACCGGGGAGCTGTTTTTT. The full variable domain, completed using reference TRBV18 and TRBJ2-2, is NAGVMQNPRHLVRRRGQEARLRCSPMKGHSHVYWYRQLPEEGLKFMVYLQKENIIDESGMPKERFSAEFPKEGPSILRIQQVVRGDSAAYFCASSPRQGTGELFFGEGSRLTVL.

The rearrangement links TRBV5-5 to TRBJ2-3, with D possibly being TRBD1 (5 bases). V gave up 6 bases and J gave up 4 bases, with 21 bases separating them. Per the germline V gene, CDR1 is SGHKS and CDR2 is YYEKEE (reference sequence). The CDR3 runs 16 residues. CDR3 in DNA: TGTGCCAGCAACTCCCCTGGGGCTCTCAGTTCAGATACGCAGTATTTT. Translating it yields CASNSPGALSSDTQYF. Complete variable domain (other parts from reference TRBV5-5 and TRBJ2-3): DAGVTQSPTHLIKTRGQQVTLRCSPISGHKSVSWYQQVLGQGPQFIFQYYEKEERGRGNFPDRFSARQFPNYSSELNVNALLLGDSALYLCASNSPGALSSDTQYFGPGTRLTVL.

This clone was recorded once. The chain has TRBV10-2 and TRBJ2-2; D is possibly TRBD2 (6 bases). Germline CDR1 and CDR2: WSHSY and SAAADI. This CDR3 is 14 amino acids long. V shed 6 bases and J shed 6 bases, with 14 bases lying between them. The CDR3 nucleotides read TGCGCCAGCAGGGAGGGGAGGTGGGCCGGGGAGCTGTTTTTT. Translated: CASREGRWAGELFF.

This chain joins TRBV5-1 and TRBJ1-2; 12 positions agree with TRBD1. CDR1 and CDR2 (germline): SGHRS, YFSETQ. This CDR3 has 15 residues. V was pared by 4 bases and J by 4 bases, with 5 bases of the junction left unmatched. CDR3 DNA: TGCGCCAGCAGCACAGGGACAGGGGGCACCTATGGCTACACCTTC. Encoded protein: CASSTGTGGTYGYTF.

The J gene is TRBJ2-7, the V gene TRBV7-2; no reliable D call. The CDR3 has 13 residues. CDR1 SGHTA and CDR2 FQGNSA come from the germline V gene. The V end was cut by 5 bases, the J end by 5 bases, with 13 bases between. Written as DNA, the CDR3 is TGTGCCAGCAGCCCCCTCGTTGCGCACGAGCAGTACTTC. Its translation: CASSPLVAHEQYF.

The genes are TRBV5-4 and TRBJ2-2; a possible D gene is TRBD1 (5 bases). Germline-derived CDR1 and CDR2 are SGHNT and YYREEE (reference sequence). This CDR3 has 14 residues. Trimming took off 2 bases at V and 1 base at J, with 6 bases between the two ends. CDR3: CASSFGQNTGELFF. The CDR3 DNA reads as TGTGCCAGCAGCTTTGGACAGAACACCGGGGAGCTGTTTTTT.

The V gene is TRBV3-1 (or the pseudogene TRBV3-2), the J gene TRBJ2-1; 8 bases are shared with TRBD2. This CDR3 contains 14 residues. Trimming removed 4 bases from V and 2 bases from J; junction bases left unmatched: 1. Germline-derived CDR1 and CDR2 are LGHDT and YNNKEL (reference sequence). The CDR3 loop reads CASSRSGTYNEQFF. The CDR3 DNA follows: TGTGCCAGCAGCCGTAGCGGGACCTACAATGAGCAGTTCTTC.

The chain has TRBV5-1 and TRBJ2-2; TRBD2 is a possible D gene (6 bases). Germline V CDR1 and CDR2: SGHRS, YFSETQ. The CDR3 runs 14 residues. With 1 base removed from V and 6 bases from J, the gap between germline ends came to 10 bases. CDR3 bases: TGCGCCAGCAGCTTGATTACTAGCTCCGGGGAGCTGTTTTTT. This gives the protein CASSLITSSGELFF.